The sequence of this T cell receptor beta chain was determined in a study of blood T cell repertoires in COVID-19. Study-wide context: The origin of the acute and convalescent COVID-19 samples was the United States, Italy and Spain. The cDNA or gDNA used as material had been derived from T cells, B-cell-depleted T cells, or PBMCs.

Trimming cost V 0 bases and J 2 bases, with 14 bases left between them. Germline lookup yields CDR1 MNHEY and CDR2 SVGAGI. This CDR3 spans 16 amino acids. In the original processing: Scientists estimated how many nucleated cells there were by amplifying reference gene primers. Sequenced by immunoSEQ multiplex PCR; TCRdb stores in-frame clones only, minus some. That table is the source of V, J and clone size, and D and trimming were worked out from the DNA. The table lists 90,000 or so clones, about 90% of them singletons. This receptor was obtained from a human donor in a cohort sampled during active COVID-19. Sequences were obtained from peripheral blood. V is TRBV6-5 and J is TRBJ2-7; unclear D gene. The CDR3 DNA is TGTGCCAGCAGTTACTCGACGGGTCGAGTCCCCTACGAGCAGTACTTC. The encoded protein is CASSYSTGRVPYEQYF.